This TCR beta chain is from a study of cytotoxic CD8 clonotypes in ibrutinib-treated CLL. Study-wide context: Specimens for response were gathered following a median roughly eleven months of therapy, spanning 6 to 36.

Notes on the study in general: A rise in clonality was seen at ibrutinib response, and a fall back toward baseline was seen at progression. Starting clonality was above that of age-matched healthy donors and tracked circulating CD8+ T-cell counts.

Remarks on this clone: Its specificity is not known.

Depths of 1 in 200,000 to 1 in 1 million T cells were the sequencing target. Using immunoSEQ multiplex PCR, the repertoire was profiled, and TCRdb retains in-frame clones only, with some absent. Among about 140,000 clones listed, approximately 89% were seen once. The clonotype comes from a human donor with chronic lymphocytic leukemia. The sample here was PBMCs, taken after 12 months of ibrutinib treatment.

The chain's CDR3 is CASSRAGYNEKLFF. The CDR3 nucleotides are TGTGCCAGTAGCAGGGCAGGGTATAATGAAAAACTGTTTTTT. This chain joins TRBV2 and TRBJ1-4, with a weak D call TRBD1 (5 bases). V gave up 9 bases and J gave up 4 bases, with 15 bases separating them. Looked up from germline, CDR1 is SNHLY and CDR2 is FYNNEI. This CDR3 is 14 amino acids long.